What follows describes a single T cell receptor (beta chain). The junction departs from the called germline gene at one end, perhaps through a read error. Germline loops: CDR1 SGHRS, CDR2 YFSETQ. The CDR3 spans 16 residues. The sample comes from a study of identical twins. Template switching added a universal primer site, and cDNA bore unique molecular identifiers. TCRdb ran MiXCR on the 5' RACE reads and lists one entry per CDR3 protein. The table records 1.5 million to 2 million distinct CDR3 sequences, more than 30% of them present only once. The chain links TRBV5-1 to TRBJ2-3; unclear D gene. This sequence was found in a newborn girl in good health. The source material was cord blood. The CDR3 spells CASSPQETRVADTLYF. CDR3 DNA: TGCGCCAGCAGCCCACAAGAGACAAGAGTCGCAGATACGCTGTATTTT.